This T cell receptor beta chain was observed in a study of beta chain features in type 1 diabetes. Across the study: Analysis included around 99,000,000 sorted cells drawn from all samples. Study-wide findings and caveats: Reduced insertions and increased deletions marked VDJ junctions in type 1 diabetes patients.

This clone was found a few times. Its antigen is as yet unknown. Reverse transcription of all isolated RNA meant that expressed TCRB transcripts were sequenced. Data came from immunoSEQ multiplex PCR; TCRdb stores just in-frame clones and leaves some out. The sample has around 160,000 clones, around 50% seen once; the top ten hold around 0.43%. Purities over 98% were achieved in all sorted populations. This sequence was found in a man between 18 and 29 years old in good health. Sequencing was performed on Tregs from blood.

The CDR3 nucleotides read TGTGCCAGCAGCTTAACAGGGGGCAACACCGGGGAGCTGTTTTTT. It translates to CASSLTGGNTGELFF. V is TRBV5-5 and J is TRBJ2-2; 9 nucleotides match TRBD1. With 2 bases clipped from V and 2 bases from J, the junction kept 1 base outside the gene matches. This CDR3 has 15 amino acids. Germline-derived CDR1 and CDR2 are SGHKS and YYEKEE (reference sequence).